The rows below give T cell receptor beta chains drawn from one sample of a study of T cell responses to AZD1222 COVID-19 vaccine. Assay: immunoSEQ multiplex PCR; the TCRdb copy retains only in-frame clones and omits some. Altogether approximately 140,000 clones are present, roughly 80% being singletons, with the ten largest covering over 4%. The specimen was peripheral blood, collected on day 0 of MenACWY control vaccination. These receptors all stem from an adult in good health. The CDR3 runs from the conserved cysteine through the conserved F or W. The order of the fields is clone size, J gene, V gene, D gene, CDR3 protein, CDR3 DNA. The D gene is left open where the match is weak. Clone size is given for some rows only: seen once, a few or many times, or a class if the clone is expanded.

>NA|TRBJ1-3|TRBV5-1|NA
CASSLMSSGSGNTIYF
TGCGCCAGCAGCTTGATGAGCTCAGGCTCTGGAAACACCATATATTTT
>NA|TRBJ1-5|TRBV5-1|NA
CASSSGAAGDLAQHF
TGCGCCAGCAGCTCTGGTGCGGCAGGGGACCTTGCCCAGCATTTT
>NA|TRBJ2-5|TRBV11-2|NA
CASSLGPGVTETQYF
TGTGCCAGCAGCTTAGGACCAGGGGTGACGGAGACCCAGTACTTC
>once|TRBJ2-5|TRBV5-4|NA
CASSFPGQETQYF
TGTGCCAGCAGCTTCCCAGGGCAAGAGACCCAGTACTTC
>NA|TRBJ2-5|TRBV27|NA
CASSLLRGASRETQYF
TGTGCCAGCAGTCTTCTACGGGGGGCCTCCCGGGAGACCCAGTACTTC
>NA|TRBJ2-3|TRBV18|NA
CASSLYTDTQYF
TGTGCCAGCTCACTGTACACAGATACGCAGTATTTT
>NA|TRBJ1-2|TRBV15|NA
CATSRGGSWSNYGYTF
TGTGCCACCAGCAGAGGGGGCTCCTGGTCTAACTATGGCTACACCTTC
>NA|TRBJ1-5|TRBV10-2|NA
CASSDSPSNNQPQHF
TGCGCCAGCAGTGATTCCCCCTCGAACAATCAGCCCCAGCATTTT
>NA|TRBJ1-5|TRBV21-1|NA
CASSKCTDSNQPQHF
TGTGCCAGCAGCAAATGTACAGATAGCAATCAGCCCCAGCATTTT
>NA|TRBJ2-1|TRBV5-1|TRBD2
CASSLDGGSYNEQFF
TGCGCCAGCAGCTTGGACGGGGGGTCCTACAATGAGCAGTTCTTC
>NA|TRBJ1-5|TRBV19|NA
CASSTTFGPNQPQHF
TGTGCCAGTAGTACTACGTTCGGGCCTAATCAGCCCCAGCATTTT
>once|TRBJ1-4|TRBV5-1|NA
CASRLDGATNEKLFF
TGCGCCAGCAGACTCGACGGAGCAACTAATGAAAAACTGTTTTTT
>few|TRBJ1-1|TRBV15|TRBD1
CATSTRTTGAAAFF
TGTGCCACCAGCACCCGAACCACAGGGGCGGCGGCTTTCTTT
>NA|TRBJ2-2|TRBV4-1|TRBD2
CASSRLAGGLSGELFF
TGCGCCAGCAGCCGCCTAGCGGGGGGGTTAAGCGGGGAGCTGTTTTTT
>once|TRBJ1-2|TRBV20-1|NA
CTAGGPYGYTF
TGCACCGCTGGGGGTCCCTATGGCTACACCTTC
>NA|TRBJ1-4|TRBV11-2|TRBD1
CASSSIRRTGGATNEKLFF
TGTGCCAGCAGCTCTATTCGTCGGACAGGAGGCGCAACTAATGAAAAACTGTTTTTT
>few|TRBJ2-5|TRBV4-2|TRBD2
CASSQERGGLETQYF
TGTGCCAGCAGCCAAGAGCGGGGGGGCTTGGAGACCCAGTACTTC
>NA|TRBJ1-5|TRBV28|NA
CASSLGVVGQPQHF
TGTGCCAGCAGTTTAGGGGTGGTAGGTCAGCCCCAGCATTTT
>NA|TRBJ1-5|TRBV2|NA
CASSVSLDQPQHF
TGTGCCAGCAGTGTATCCCTGGATCAGCCCCAGCATTTT
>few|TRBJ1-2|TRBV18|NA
CASSPGDSPYGYTF
TGTGCCAGCTCACCAGGCGACTCGCCCTATGGCTACACCTTC
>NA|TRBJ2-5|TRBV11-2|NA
CASSFQAGITQYF
TGTGCCAGCAGCTTTCAGGCAGGAATCACCCAGTACTTC
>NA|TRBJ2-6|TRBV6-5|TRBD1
CASRDRDSGANVLTF
TGTGCCAGCAGGGACAGGGACTCTGGGGCCAACGTCCTGACTTTC
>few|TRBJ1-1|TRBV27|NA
CASSGLVRGTEAFF
TGTGCCAGCAGTGGTTTGGTCAGGGGCACTGAAGCTTTCTTT
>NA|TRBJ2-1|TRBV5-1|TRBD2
CASSPGTSGYNEQFF
TGCGCCAGCAGCCCCGGGACTAGCGGATACAATGAGCAGTTCTTC
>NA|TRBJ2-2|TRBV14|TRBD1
CASSRLGQAGSGELFF
TGTGCCAGCAGCCGCCTGGGACAGGCAGGATCCGGGGAGCTGTTTTTT
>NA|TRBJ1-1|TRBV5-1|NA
CASSSRGSDTEAFF
TGCGCCAGCAGCTCCAGGGGTTCGGACACTGAAGCTTTCTTT
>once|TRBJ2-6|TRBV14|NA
CASSQGRGSPSGANVLTF
TGTGCCAGCAGCCAAGGGAGGGGGTCCCCCTCTGGGGCCAACGTCCTGACTTTC
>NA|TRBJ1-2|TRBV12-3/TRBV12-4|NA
CASSSPAGNGYTF
TGTGCCAGCAGTTCCCCGGCAGGGAATGGCTACACCTTC
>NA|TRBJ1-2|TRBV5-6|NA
CASSLGADLNYGYTF
TGTGCCAGCAGCTTGGGGGCAGACCTTAACTATGGCTACACCTTC
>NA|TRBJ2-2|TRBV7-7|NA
CASSFGTPNTGELFF
TGTGCCAGCAGCTTCGGCACACCGAACACCGGGGAGCTGTTTTTT
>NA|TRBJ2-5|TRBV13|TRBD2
CASSPRNGRETQYF
TGTGCCAGCAGCCCCCGAAACGGGAGGGAGACCCAGTACTTC
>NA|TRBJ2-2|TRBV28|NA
CASSLGQGFNTGELFF
TGTGCCAGCAGTTTAGGTCAGGGCTTTAACACCGGGGAGCTGTTTTTT
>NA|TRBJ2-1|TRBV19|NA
CASSIEKAAGEQFF
TGTGCCAGTAGTATAGAGAAGGCAGCCGGTGAGCAGTTCTTC
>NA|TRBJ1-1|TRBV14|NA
CASSQSVRGTEAFF
TGTGCCAGCAGCCAGAGCGTGAGAGGCACTGAAGCTTTCTTT
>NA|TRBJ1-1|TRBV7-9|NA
CASSLYANTEAFF
TGTGCCAGCAGCTTATACGCGAACACTGAAGCTTTCTTT
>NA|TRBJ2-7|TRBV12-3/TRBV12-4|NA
CASSRGAPYEQYF
TGTGCCAGCAGTCGCGGGGCCCCCTACGAGCAGTACTTC
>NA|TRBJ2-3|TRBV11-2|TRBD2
CASSNGLGPDTQYF
TGTGCCAGCAGCAATGGACTAGGTCCAGATACGCAGTATTTT
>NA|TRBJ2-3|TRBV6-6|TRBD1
CASSPRDRSFSTDTQYF
TGTGCCAGCAGTCCCCGGGACAGAAGCTTTAGCACAGATACGCAGTATTTT
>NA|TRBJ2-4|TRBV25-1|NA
CASSDTAVWENIQYF
TGTGCCAGCAGTGACACAGCGGTGTGGGAAAACATTCAGTACTTC
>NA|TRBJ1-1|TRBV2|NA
CASSDRARNTEAFF
TGTGCCAGCAGTGACCGCGCAAGGAACACTGAAGCTTTCTTT
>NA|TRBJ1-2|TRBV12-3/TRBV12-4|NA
CASSFSYGYTF
TGTGCCAGCAGTTTTTCCTATGGCTACACCTTC
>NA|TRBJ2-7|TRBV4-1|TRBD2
CASSQDLRAGEHEQYF
TGCGCCAGCAGCCAAGATTTACGAGCGGGGGAACACGAGCAGTACTTC
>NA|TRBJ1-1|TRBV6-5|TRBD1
CASSTLRGLNTEAFF
TGTGCCAGTTCAACCCTCAGGGGGCTGAACACTGAAGCTTTCTTT
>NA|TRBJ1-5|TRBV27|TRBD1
CASSHGQGRQPQHF
TGTGCCAGCAGTCACGGACAGGGTCGTCAGCCCCAGCATTTT
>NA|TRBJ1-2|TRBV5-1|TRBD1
CASSSTGDYGYTF
TGCGCCAGCAGCTCCACAGGGGACTATGGCTACACCTTC
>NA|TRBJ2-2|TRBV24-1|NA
CATSEPDRKLFF
TGTGCCACCAGTGAACCCGACAGAAAGCTGTTTTTT
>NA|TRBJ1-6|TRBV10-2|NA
CASGIDLTSYNSPLHF
TGCGCCAGCGGCATTGATCTAACCTCCTATAATTCACCCCTCCACTTT
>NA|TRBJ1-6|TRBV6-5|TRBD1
CASQGGNSPLHF
TGTGCCAGCCAGGGGGGTAATTCACCCCTCCACTTT
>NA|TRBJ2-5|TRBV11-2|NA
CASSPLDTDSQYF
TGTGCCAGCAGCCCCCTGGACACTGACTCGCAGTACTTC
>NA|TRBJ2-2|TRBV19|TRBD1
CASRGTAMSGELFF
TGTGCCAGTAGAGGGACAGCCATGTCGGGGGAGCTGTTTTTT
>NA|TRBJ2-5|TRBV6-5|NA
CASSYSGQSTETQYF
TGTGCCAGCAGTTACTCAGGCCAGAGTACGGAGACCCAGTACTTC
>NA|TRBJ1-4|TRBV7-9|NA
CASSPGMGAKEKLFF
TGTGCCAGCAGCCCGGGTATGGGGGCCAAAGAAAAACTGTTTTTT
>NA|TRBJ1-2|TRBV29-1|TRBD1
CSADRGDYYGYTF
TGCAGCGCCGACAGGGGTGACTACTATGGCTACACCTTC